One and the same sample provided the 20 T cell receptor beta chains below, sequenced in a study of cytomegalovirus exposure and HLA in healthy donors. Assay used: immunoSEQ multiplex PCR; TCRdb lists only in-frame clones, some missing. This sample carries more than 90,000 clones, about 84% of them seen once, and the ten largest clones take roughly 5.3%. The sample comprised PBMCs. Receptor source: a man aged 18 to 29 in good health and CMV-seronegative.

This chain joins TRBV6-1 and TRBJ2-5, with D hard to call. Trimming shortened V by 4 bases and J by 7 bases, and 13 bases separated the two germline ends. Germline lookup yields CDR1 MNHNS and CDR2 SASEGT. The CDR3 is made up of 13 amino acids. The chain's CDR3 is CASSGHLSWTQYF. Written as DNA, the CDR3 is TGTGCCAGCAGTGGACACCTCTCCTGGACCCAGTACTTC.

This CDR3 is CSVMTTYEQYF. The DNA of the CDR3 is TGCAGCGTAATGACTACCTACGAGCAGTACTTC. V is TRBV29-1 and J is TRBJ2-7, with a weak D call TRBD2 (5 bases). From germline, CDR1 is SQVTM and CDR2 ANQGSEA. The CDR3 runs 11 residues. Trimming took 6 bases from V and 2 from J, leaving 8 bases between them.

The chain's CDR3 is CASSLGGRVNNSPLHF. As DNA, the CDR3 is TGTGCCAGCAGCTTAGGAGGCAGGGTCAATAATTCACCCCTCCACTTT. The chain has TRBV7-8 and TRBJ1-6; a possible D gene is TRBD1 (5 bases). Per germline, CDR1 SGHVS and CDR2 FQNEAQ. The CDR3 consists of 16 residues. V was cut by 1 base and J by 5 bases, with 12 bases left in between. The full variable domain, completed using reference TRBV7-8 and TRBJ1-6, is GAGVSQSPRYKVAKRGQDVALRCDPISGHVSLFWYQQALGQGPEFLTYFQNEAQLDKSGLPSDRFFAERPEGSVSTLKIQRTQQEDSAVYLCASSLGGRVNNSPLHFGNGTRLTVT.

J is TRBJ1-4 and V is TRBV28; D unclear. The germline V gene has CDR1 MDHEN and CDR2 SYDVKM. This CDR3 spans 15 amino acids. Deletions cut 5 bases from V and 5 bases from J, with 15 bases between. Written as DNA, the CDR3 is TGTGCCAGCAGTCGGAACGGGTTCTTCAATGAAAAACTGTTTTTT. It translates to CASSRNGFFNEKLFF. The whole variable domain, filled in from reference TRBV28 and TRBJ1-4, reads DVKVTQSSRYLVKRTGEKVFLECVQDMDHENMFWYRQDPGLGLRLIYFSYDVKMKEKGDIPEGYSVSREKKERFSLILESASTNQTSMYLCASSRNGFFNEKLFFGSGTQLSVL.

The CDR3 protein is CASSTGTGNFHEQFF. DNA for the CDR3: TGTGCCAGCAGTACAGGGACAGGAAATTTCCATGAGCAGTTCTTC. The V and J genes are TRBV27 and TRBJ2-1; 8 bases align to TRBD1. The CDR3 is 15 residues long. In germline, CDR1 is MNHEY, CDR2 SMNVEV (reference sequence). Trimming took 5 bases from V and 8 from J; bases not matched to a gene: 11.

V usage is TRBV20-1 and J usage is TRBJ2-7, with D perhaps matching TRBD2 (5 bases). The ends were cut back, 5 bases at V and 9 bases at J, with 14 bases in the middle. The CDR3 loop spans 11 amino acids. Per germline, CDR1 DFQATT and CDR2 SNEGSKA (reference sequence). CDR3 residues: CSAGPGGGQYF. The CDR3, as DNA: TGCAGTGCTGGCCCCGGCGGAGGGCAGTACTTC.

The chain joins TRBV7-9 to TRBJ1-1; 7 bases line up with TRBD1. Per the germline V gene, CDR1 is SEHNR and CDR2 is FQNEAQ (reference sequence). Trimming removed 3 bases from V and 3 bases from J; junction bases left unmatched: 7. The CDR3 contains 15 residues. The CDR3 DNA is TGTGCCAGCAGCTTCCGCATAGGACAGGACACTGAAGCTTTCTTT. This sequence encodes CASSFRIGQDTEAFF.

The chain has TRBV6-5 and TRBJ1-2, with 8 bases matching TRBD1. Looked up from germline, CDR1 is MNHEY and CDR2 is SVGAGI. The V gene end was trimmed by 6 bases and the J gene end by 3 bases; junction bases not matched to a gene: 6. The length of the CDR3 is 14 residues. CDR3 sequence: CASSPSDRDYGYTF. CDR3 DNA sequence: TGTGCCAGCAGCCCATCGGACAGGGACTATGGCTACACCTTC.

This chain joins TRBV18 and TRBJ1-3; D remains ambiguous. The germline CDR1 and CDR2 sequences are KGHSH and LQKENI. The CDR3 is made up of 16 amino acids. Trimming removed 6 bases at V and 0 bases at J, with 15 bases between. CDR3 sequence reads: CASSTTPTISGNTIYF. The CDR3 nucleotides are TGTGCCAGCTCGACGACCCCCACTATCTCTGGAAACACCATATATTTT.

V and J are TRBV14 and TRBJ1-6; TRBD1 matches 9 bases. CDR3 size: 18 residues. Per germline, CDR1 SGHDN and CDR2 FVKESK. The V segment lost 2 bases and the J segment 4 bases; nucleotides outside the gene matches: 9. The CDR3 loop reads CASSQRTGTGSYNSPLHF. DNA for the CDR3: TGTGCCAGCAGCCAAAGAACCGGGACAGGGTCATATAATTCACCCCTCCACTTT.

V is TRBV5-4 and J is TRBJ1-1, with 7 bases matching TRBD1. This CDR3 has 14 amino acids. V lost 4 bases, J lost 4 bases, and 7 bases stayed unmatched. Germline V CDR1 and CDR2: SGHNT, YYREEE (reference sequence). The CDR3 spells CASSTAGGGTEAFF. In nucleotides, the CDR3 is TGTGCCAGCAGCACGGCAGGGGGAGGCACTGAAGCTTTCTTT.

The V call is TRBV2, the J call TRBJ2-1; D remains unclear. This CDR3 is 13 amino acids long. Trimming shortened V by 8 bases and J by 4 bases, and 12 bases separated the two germline ends. CDR1 is SNHLY and CDR2 is FYNNEI in the germline V gene. DNA of the CDR3: TGTGCCAGCGGTTACTACACATACAATGAGCAGTTCTTC. It codes for CASGYYTYNEQFF.

About this clone: This sample includes further DNA sequences coding for the same CDR3. This rearrangement joins TRBV6-5 to TRBJ1-3; D gene uncertain. With 5 bases removed from V and 0 bases from J, the gap between germline ends came to 5 bases. CDR3 length equals 13 residues. Germline V gene sequence: CDR1 MNHEY, CDR2 SVGAGI. CDR3 sequence: CASSRGSGNTIYF. The CDR3 bases are TGTGCCAGCAGTCGGGGCTCTGGAAACACCATATATTTT.

V usage is TRBV5-4 and J usage is TRBJ2-3; TRBD2 matches 7 bases. Germline CDR1 and CDR2: SGHNT and YYREEE (reference sequence). The V and J ends lost 4 bases and 2 bases, in that order; junction bases with no gene match: 7. This CDR3 spans 15 amino acids. The CDR3 sequence: CASSAAGTITDTQYF. CDR3 DNA: TGTGCCAGCAGCGCCGCCGGGACTATCACAGATACGCAGTATTTT.

In nucleotides, the CDR3 is TGCGCCAGCAGCTTGGGGCGGGGTCCTGGGGATTCACCCCTCCACTTT. It encodes CASSLGRGPGDSPLHF. The V gene is TRBV5-1, the J gene TRBJ1-6; no clear D gene. Germline V CDR1 and CDR2: SGHRS, YFSETQ. Trimming removed 0 bases from V and 8 bases from J, with 15 bases in between. This CDR3 region has 16 residues.

The chain uses TRBV19 and TRBJ1-3; D gene uncertain. Trimming removed 8 bases from V and 0 bases from J, with 11 bases in between. Germline assignment: CDR1 LNHDA and CDR2 SQIVND (reference sequence). The CDR3 extends over 14 amino acids. The CDR3: CASRGPVSGNTIYF. Here the CDR3 DNA reads TGTGCCAGTCGCGGGCCTGTCTCTGGAAACACCATATATTTT.

The J gene is TRBJ1-1, the V gene TRBV27; 7 bases line up with TRBD1. There are 17 residues in the CDR3. V shed 5 bases, J shed 1 base, and the junction held 13 bases outside the gene matches. The V gene's germline CDR1 is MNHEY and CDR2 SMNVEV (reference sequence). The CDR3 loop is CASSPATGVGRNTEAFF. DNA for the CDR3: TGTGCCAGCAGTCCGGCTACAGGGGTGGGACGGAACACTGAAGCTTTCTTT.

On this clone: Other DNA sequences from this sample encode an identical CDR3 as well. This chain connects TRBV7-8 to TRBJ2-7; D not certain. The CDR3 spans 11 residues. Germline-derived CDR1 and CDR2 are SGHVS and FQNEAQ. Trimming removed 5 bases from V and 4 bases from J, with 6 bases in between. The CDR3 loop reads CASSPSYEQYF. The CDR3 DNA is TGTGCCAGCAGCCCCAGTTACGAGCAGTACTTC.

The chain joins TRBV2 to TRBJ1-5; TRBD1 might be the D (6 bases). The V gene lost 6 bases and the J gene lost 4 bases, with 16 bases spanning the gap. CDR3 length: 15 residues. From germline, CDR1 is SNHLY and CDR2 FYNNEI. The CDR3 reads CASRPGDTTNQPQHF. Written as DNA, the CDR3 is TGTGCCAGCAGACCCGGGGACACAACTAATCAGCCCCAGCATTTT.

This chain connects TRBV2 to TRBJ2-3; D may be TRBD2 (7 bases). Germline CDR1 and CDR2: SNHLY and FYNNEI. Between the trimmed V and J ends, which lost 8 bases and 5 bases, there was a span of 17 bases. This CDR3 has 14 residues. The CDR3 is CASGGGGAGDTQYF. CDR3 DNA sequence: TGTGCCAGCGGGGGGGGCGGCGCTGGAGATACGCAGTATTTT. Full variable domain (outside the CDR3, taken from reference TRBV2 and TRBJ2-3): EPEVTQTPSHQVTQMGQEVILRCVPISNHLYFYWYRQILGQKVEFLVSFYNNEISEKSEIFDDQFSVERPDGSNFTLKIRSTKLEDSAMYFCASGGGGAGDTQYFGPGTRLTVL.